The clone carrying this T cell receptor beta chain was observed at least ten times. Its antigen is still unknown. Template switching added a universal primer binding site, and final cDNA carried unique molecular identifiers. One entry per CDR3 protein, called by TCRdb with MiXCR from the 5' RACE reads. The sample lists 250,000 to 300,000 distinct CDR3 sequences; nearly 9.5% were seen once. The data are from a study of identical twins. Whole-study results and caveats: Twin pairs' shared out-of-frame alpha sequences were enriched in low generation probability.

These data also featured in a second study, about yellow fever vaccine responses in identical twins. In that study: Twins' vaccine T cell responses were reported to seem partly convergent and partly personalized.

The source of this sequence is a woman between 18 and 29 years old in good health. Sequenced material: CD8+ T cells sorted from blood.

In DNA form, the CDR3 reads TGTGCCAGCAGCTCCGGGATTTTGGAGACCCAGTACTTC. Its protein is CASSSGILETQYF. V and J are TRBV7-9 and TRBJ2-5; TRBD2 might be the D (5 bases). The CDR3 length is 13 residues. Trimming cost V 4 bases and J 5 bases, with 11 bases left between them. From germline, CDR1 is SEHNR and CDR2 FQNEAQ (reference sequence). Full variable domain (remainder filled in from reference TRBV7-9 and TRBJ2-5): DTGVSQNPRHKITKRGQNVTFRCDPISEHNRLYWYRQTLGQGPEFLTYFQNEAQLEKSRLLSDRFSAERPKGSFSTLEIQRTEQGDSAMYLCASSSGILETQYFGPGTRLLVL.